The 26 T cell receptor beta chains reported below all come from one sample, sequenced in a study of T cell clonality in common variable immunodeficiency. Notes on the study in general: In common variable immunodeficiency, TCR beta chains reportedly carried fewer deletions and N-nucleotide insertions.

Their specific antigens are unknown. Sequencing was performed with immunoSEQ multiplex PCR; in TCRdb, only in-frame clones are kept and a portion is missing. In total the sample includes tens of thousands of clones, none of them seen once. Input material: peripheral blood mononuclear cells. The source is a human donor with common variable immunodeficiency.

This clone was recorded many times. The missing CDR3 end, 3 residues past where the read stops, is filled in from the germline J gene. The rearrangement joins TRBV20-1 to TRBJ2-5; 9 nucleotides match TRBD1. Trimming at V came to 6 bases and at J to 5 bases, leaving 7 bases not matched to a gene. This CDR3 spans 13 amino acids. Looked up from germline, CDR1 is DFQATT and CDR2 is SNEGSKA (reference sequence). CDR3 residues: CSAPGQGSETQYF. The sequenced part of the CDR3 DNA is TGCAGTGCCCCCGGACAGGGGTCCGAGACC.

This clone was counted at least ten times. The sequenced fragment ends 3 residues before the CDR3 boundary, so the rest is inferred from the germline J gene. The genes are TRBV9 and TRBJ2-1, with 13 positions matching TRBD2. The V and J ends lost 2 bases and 6 bases, in that order; junction bases with no gene match: 5. This CDR3 comprises 16 residues. Germline CDR1 reads SGDLS; CDR2 reads YYNGEE. CDR3 DNA (partial): TGTGCCAGCAGCGTCACCGGGACTAGCGGGACCAATGAG. Its translation: CASSVTGTSGTNE. The CDR3, in full, reads CASSVTGTSGTNEQFF.

Concerning this clone itself: The read terminates 3 residues ahead of where the CDR3 ends, so the germline J gene completes it. The chain joins TRBV18 to TRBJ2-2, with TRBD2 matching over 10 bases. CDR3 length equals 20 residues. After removal of 1 base from V and 2 bases from J, the junction contained 13 bases not matched to a gene. Germline CDR1 is KGHSH and CDR2 is LQKENI. CDR3: CASSPRALASGGTNTGELFF. CDR3 DNA (partial): TGTGCCAGCTCACCACGAGCTCTGGCTAGCGGGGGCACAAACACCGGGGAG.

This clone showed up many times. From the germline J gene comes the end of the CDR3, since the read stops 3 residues before it. The rearrangement joins TRBV7-2 to TRBJ2-4; 9 bases agree with TRBD1. Germline V gene sequence: CDR1 SGHTA, CDR2 FQGNSA. This CDR3 region has 12 residues. The CDR3 reads CASSLGTGAQYF. The CDR3 DNA, read in part, is TGTGCCAGCAGCTTAGGGACAGGGGCT.

In this sample, this clone turned up many times. The sequence runs out 3 residues before the end of the CDR3; the remainder is reconstructed from the germline J gene. The chain carries TRBV2 and TRBJ2-2; 8 positions match TRBD1. With 5 bases clipped from V and 4 bases from J, the junction kept 6 bases outside the gene matches. Germline loops: CDR1 SNHLY, CDR2 FYNNEI. This CDR3 spans 15 amino acids. The CDR3 DNA, read in part, is TGTGCCAGCAGTTTTGGGGGGACAGGCACCGGGGAG. It specifies CASSFGGTGTGE. The complete CDR3 sequence is CASSFGGTGTGELFF.

This clone has at least ten counts. The read ends 3 residues early relative to the CDR3; the germline J gene fills the gap. This chain joins TRBV2 and TRBJ1-2, with unresolved D. The germline V gene encodes CDR1 SNHLY and CDR2 FYNNEI. The CDR3 has 13 residues. Partial CDR3 DNA: TGTGCCAGCAGTGAAGAGGGCAGAGGGGGC. It codes for CASSEEGRGG. Given in full, the CDR3 is CASSEEGRGGYTF.

This clone is categorized as medium-sized. The CDR3 DNA, read in part, is TGCAGTGCTAGAGATCAGTCAGACTATCAGCCC. This encodes CSARDQSDYQP. The whole CDR3 sequence reads CSARDQSDYQPQHF. The chain joins TRBV20-1 to TRBJ1-5; D is ambiguous. The read falls 3 residues short of the CDR3 end, and the missing part is taken from the germline J gene. CDR3 length: 14 amino acids. Germline CDR1 and CDR2: DFQATT and SNEGSKA (reference sequence). With 0 bases removed from V and 5 bases from J, the gap between germline ends came to 11 bases.

This clone was observed a few times. The DNA ends 3 residues before the CDR3 does, and the rest of the CDR3 is filled in from the germline J gene. The chain couples TRBV7-2 to TRBJ2-2; tentatively, D is TRBD2 (6 bases). CDR1 is SGHTA and CDR2 is FQGNSA in the germline V gene. V lost 3 bases and J 2 bases, leaving 7 bases between the germline ends. CDR3 size: 14 residues. This CDR3 reads CASSFGGNTGELFF. The covered CDR3 bases are TGTGCCAGCAGCTTCGGGGGTAACACCGGGGAG. Full variable domain (rest looked up from reference TRBV7-2 and TRBJ2-2): GAGVSQSPSNKVTEKGKDVELRCDPISGHTALYWYRQSLGQGLEFLIYFQGNSAPDKSGLPSDRFSAERTGGSVSTLTIQRTQQEDSAVYLCASSFGGNTGELFFGEGSRLTVL.

This clone has more than one count but fewer than ten. From the germline J gene comes the end of the CDR3, since the read stops 3 residues before it. The chain carries TRBV7-9 and TRBJ2-6; D ambiguous. The CDR3 totals 15 residues. The germline V gene has CDR1 SEHNR and CDR2 FQNEAQ (reference sequence). Trimming cost V 6 bases and J 0 bases, with 9 bases left between them. CDR3 residues: CASSPTASGANVLTF. The CDR3 DNA, read in part, is TGTGCCAGCAGTCCAACTGCCTCTGGGGCCAACGTC. Variable domain in full (rest from reference TRBV7-9 and TRBJ2-6): DTGVSQNPRHKITKRGQNVTFRCDPISEHNRLYWYRQTLGQGPEFLTYFQNEAQLEKSRLLSDRFSAERPKGSFSTLEIQRTEQGDSAMYLCASSPTASGANVLTFGAGSRLTVL.

A few counts support this clone. The DNA read from the CDR3 is TGTGCCAGCAGCGACCTAGTGGCCAATGAG. It translates to CASSDLVANE. The entire CDR3 reads CASSDLVANEQFF. The V and J genes are TRBV7-7 and TRBJ2-1, with D unresolved. Sequencing ends 3 residues short of the CDR3 end; the germline J gene provides the rest. Germline V CDR1 and CDR2: SSHAT, FNYEAQ (reference sequence). Between the trimmed V and J ends, which lost 5 bases and 6 bases, there was a span of 11 bases. This CDR3 contains 13 residues.

As to this clone: The missing CDR3 end, 3 residues past where the read stops, is filled in from the germline J gene. The rearrangement joins TRBV7-2 to TRBJ2-7; 10 bases map to TRBD1. The CDR3 runs 14 residues. Per the germline V gene, CDR1 is SGHTA and CDR2 is FQGNSA. V lost 5 bases and J lost 4; bases outside the gene matches: 5. The DNA read from the CDR3 is TGTGCCAGCAGCACGGGACAGGGGAGGTACGAG. Amino acids: CASSTGQGRYE. In full, the CDR3 reads CASSTGQGRYEQYF.

This clone has a count of ten or more. The CDR3 extends 3 residues past the end of the read, so its final part is completed from the germline J gene. The chain combines TRBV19 with TRBJ1-5; TRBD1 agrees at 11 bases. V was pared by 7 bases and J by 4 bases, with 12 bases of the junction left unmatched. Germline assignment: CDR1 LNHDA and CDR2 SQIVND (reference sequence). The CDR3 runs 17 residues. The sequenced part of the CDR3 DNA is TGTGCCAGTACTGCCGGAGAGGGACAGGGGGTTAATCAGCCC. It encodes CASTAGEGQGVNQP. The CDR3 as a whole reads CASTAGEGQGVNQPQHF.

This clone came up many times. The read terminates 3 residues ahead of where the CDR3 ends, so the germline J gene completes it. The V and J genes are TRBV29-1 and TRBJ1-1; D gene uncertain. The V end was cut by 6 bases, the J end by 4 bases, with 12 bases between. The CDR3 contains 12 residues. Germline V gene lookup returns CDR1 SQVTM and CDR2 ANQGSEA. This CDR3 reads CSVRRVGTEAFF. CDR3 DNA, as far as it was read: TGCAGCGTCCGCCGGGTCGGCACTGAA.

This clone was observed a handful of times. The CDR3 is cut off 3 residues early in the read; its end comes from the germline J gene. This rearrangement joins TRBV6-2 or TRBV6-3 to TRBJ2-5, with TRBD2 matching 7 bases. The length of the CDR3 is 14 residues. Per germline, CDR1 MNHEY and CDR2 SVGEGT. The junction had 1 base not matched to a gene; V was cut back by 2 bases and J by 1 base. The CDR3 bases that were read are TGTGCCAGCAGTTACGGGGGGGGCCAAGAGACC. Residues: CASSYGGGQET. The whole CDR3 region reads CASSYGGGQETQYF.

This clone has ten or more counts. The read stops 3 residues short of the end of the CDR3; the missing end is completed from the germline J gene. The chain couples TRBV29-1 to TRBJ2-3, with 8 bases that match TRBD2. The CDR3 contains 15 residues. In germline, CDR1 is SQVTM, CDR2 ANQGSEA. Trimming took 3 bases from V and 3 from J; bases not matched to a gene: 8. The CDR3 DNA, read in part, is TGCAGCGTTGAGCGGGGAGCGGGAGATACAGATACG. Translation gives CSVERGAGDTDT. The CDR3, in full, reads CSVERGAGDTDTQYF.

This clone was counted at least ten times. The read comes to an end 3 residues before the CDR3 does, leaving the germline J gene to fill in the end. The V gene is TRBV29-1, the J gene TRBJ1-1, with D perhaps matching TRBD1 (6 bases). Germline V gene sequence: CDR1 SQVTM, CDR2 ANQGSEA. The V gene lost 6 bases and the J gene lost 1 base, with 12 bases spanning the gap. CDR3 length: 13 residues. The chain's CDR3 is CSVNREANTEAFF. Incomplete CDR3 DNA: TGCAGCGTAAACAGGGAGGCGAACACTGAA.

This clone was detected many times. The read falls 3 residues short of the CDR3 end, and the missing part is taken from the germline J gene. V is TRBV7-9 and J is TRBJ1-2, with D tentatively TRBD1 (5 bases). This CDR3 is built from 14 residues. Germline assignment: CDR1 SEHNR and CDR2 FQNEAQ (reference sequence). Trimming left V 9 bases short and J 4 bases short, with 18 bases between. CDR3 residues: CASQLPGRAYGYTF. The CDR3 bases that were read are TGTGCCAGTCAACTCCCAGGGAGGGCCTATGGC.

This clone came up many times. Read data end 3 residues before the CDR3 end; the end is taken from the germline J gene. The chain is built from TRBV30 and TRBJ1-5; D unclear. The V gene lost 0 bases and the J gene lost 9 bases, with 15 bases spanning the gap. The CDR3 spans 14 residues. The germline V gene encodes CDR1 GTSNPN and CDR2 SVGIG (reference sequence). The covered CDR3 bases are TGTGCCTGGAGTGTCGGAAAAGGGTCTCTGCCC. This encodes CAWSVGKGSLP. The full CDR3 protein reads CAWSVGKGSLPQHF.

At least ten counts were recorded for this clone. The sequenced fragment ends 3 residues before the CDR3 boundary, so the rest is inferred from the germline J gene. The V gene is TRBV29-1, the J gene TRBJ2-1; 12 bases match TRBD2. Per the germline V gene, CDR1 is SQVTM and CDR2 is ANQGSEA. J lost 2 bases, V lost 1 base, and 9 bases had no gene match. The CDR3 is made up of 18 amino acids. The chain's CDR3 is CSVEGLAGEYGTYNEQFF. The DNA read from the CDR3 is TGCAGCGTTGAAGGACTAGCGGGAGAATATGGGACCTACAATGAG.

For this clone: The read halts 3 residues ahead of the CDR3 end, with the missing end drawn from the germline J gene. The chain is built from TRBV7-4 and TRBJ1-5; possibly TRBD1 for D (6 bases). V was cut by 5 bases and J by 2 bases, with 16 bases left in between. This CDR3 contains 16 residues. CDR1 SGHVT and CDR2 SQSDAQ come from the germline V gene. The DNA read from the CDR3 is TGTGCCAGCAGCCCATCGACAGGAAACGGCAATCAGCCC. Translation gives CASSPSTGNGNQP. The entire CDR3 sequence reads CASSPSTGNGNQPQHF.

Details on this clone: The CDR3 end falls 3 residues outside the read, so it is completed with the germline J gene. The chain carries TRBV7-2 and TRBJ1-1; D unresolved. Trimming shortened V by 1 base and J by 0 bases, and 6 bases separated the two germline ends. Germline V gene lookup returns CDR1 SGHTA and CDR2 FQGNSA. There are 14 residues in the CDR3. The CDR3 bases that were read are TGTGCCAGCAGCTTAGGCGTAATGAACACTGAA. Protein: CASSLGVMNTE. The complete CDR3 sequence is CASSLGVMNTEAFF.

This clone was counted many times. The read terminates 3 residues ahead of where the CDR3 ends, so the germline J gene completes it. J is TRBJ2-5 and V is TRBV20-1, with 8 bases that match TRBD1. The CDR3 has 13 residues. V was pared by 0 bases and J by 4 bases, with 1 base of the junction left unmatched. The germline gives CDR1 DFQATT, CDR2 SNEGSKA (reference sequence). Partial CDR3 DNA: TGCAGTGCTAGAGAGACAGGGGCAGAGACC. It codes for CSARETGAET. In full, the CDR3 reads CSARETGAETQYF.

Sample share makes this clone medium-sized. The read gets to within 3 residues of the CDR3 end, and the germline J gene fills in the rest. The rearrangement uses TRBV20-1 and TRBJ2-3; D is possibly TRBD2 (5 bases). The CDR3 has 14 residues. Germline V gene data show CDR1 as DFQATT and CDR2 as SNEGSKA (reference sequence). With 1 base removed from V and 2 bases from J, the gap between germline ends came to 10 bases. Partial CDR3 DNA: TGCAGTGCTAGAGCGAGCGGTTTCACAGATACG. Protein: CSARASGFTDT. The whole CDR3 sequence reads CSARASGFTDTQYF.

This clone showed up just a few times. The read comes to an end 3 residues before the CDR3 does, leaving the germline J gene to fill in the end. The chain is built from TRBV19 and TRBJ2-2; 11 bases match TRBD2. The CDR3 runs 16 residues. Germline V lookup: CDR1 LNHDA, CDR2 SQIVND (reference sequence). With 7 bases clipped from V and 5 bases from J, the junction kept 9 bases outside the gene matches. CDR3 residues: CASMRLAGGGTGELFF. The sequenced CDR3 bases are TGTGCCAGTATGCGGCTAGCGGGAGGAGGGACCGGGGAG.

This clone was observed a few times. The CDR3 is CAWSVWEGDETQYF. The covered CDR3 bases are TGTGCCTGGAGTGTGTGGGAGGGGGATGAGACC. J is TRBJ2-5 and V is TRBV30; perhaps TRBD2 as D (7 bases). Read sequence stops 3 residues before the CDR3 end, and the germline J gene provides the missing end. CDR1 GTSNPN and CDR2 SVGIG come from the germline V gene (reference sequence). The V and J ends lost 0 bases and 5 bases respectively, with 13 bases between them. The CDR3 extends over 14 amino acids.

This clone was seen a handful of times. Read coverage stops 3 residues before the CDR3 terminus; the germline J gene supplies the remainder. This chain connects TRBV7-6 to TRBJ2-2; the match to TRBD1 covers 7 bases. Germline CDR1 is SGHVS and CDR2 is FNYEAQ. CDR3 length: 16 amino acids. V lost 1 base and J lost 5; bases outside the gene matches: 7. The sequenced CDR3 bases are TGTGCCAGCAGCTTAGATTATGGGACAGTAACCGGGGAG. Its protein product is CASSLDYGTVTGE. The CDR3, in full, reads CASSLDYGTVTGELFF.